A selection of T cell receptor beta chains follows, all from one sample in a study of identical twins. Using its own MiXCR run on the 5' RACE reads, TCRdb lists one record per CDR3 protein. The sample yields some 560,000 distinct CDR3 sequences, 9.5% to 10% seen once. These data were likewise used in another study, on yellow fever vaccine responses in identical twins.

Sequenced material: PBMCs. The receptors were sampled from a woman under 30 in good health. Both conserved end residues are part of each CDR3. A D gene is named only where the DNA matches it firmly. Only some rows state a clone size, as once, few, many or a class for expanded clones.

d_call	v_call	j_call	clone_size	cdr3_nt	cdr3_aa
-	TRBV7-9	TRBJ1-5	few	TGTGCCAGCCGTGACAGTAGCAATCAGCCCCAGCATTTT	CASRDSSNQPQHF
TRBD2	TRBV6-1	TRBJ2-7	few	TGTGCCAGCAGGCGGGAGGGGCAAGTAGGCAGTACCTACGAGCAGTACTTC	CASRREGQVGSTYEQYF
TRBD1	TRBV2	TRBJ2-1	-	TGTGCCAGCAGTGGAAACAGGGGCAATGAGCAGTTCTTC	CASSGNRGNEQFF
TRBD1	TRBV29-1	TRBJ2-2	many	TGCAGCGTTGAAGACAGGGGGTACGGGGAGCTGTTTTTT	CSVEDRGYGELFF
TRBD1	TRBV20-1	TRBJ2-5	-	TGCAGTGCCCCTGGGAACAGGGGGAACCCTACTGAGACCCAGTACTTC	CSAPGNRGNPTETQYF
-	TRBV20-1	TRBJ2-7	-	TGCAGTGCTAGTAACCCCCAGGGGAGCTCCTACGAGCAGTACTTC	CSASNPQGSSYEQYF
-	TRBV3-1	TRBJ2-7	-	TGTGCCAGCAGCCAAGATCGTGGGGGACCGTTCTCCTACGAGCAGTACTTC	CASSQDRGGPFSYEQYF
TRBD1	TRBV5-6	TRBJ1-2	many	TGTGCCAGCAGCCTACCGCCGGGACAGGGGGTACCCTATGGCTACACCTTC	CASSLPPGQGVPYGYTF
-	TRBV15	TRBJ2-2	-	TGTGCCACCAGCGCCGGGGGGCCGACCGGGGAGCTGTTTTTT	CATSAGGPTGELFF
-	TRBV6-5	TRBJ2-7	-	TGTGCCAGCAGTTACGACGCGAGGATAGCCTACGAGCAGTACTTC	CASSYDARIAYEQYF
TRBD1	TRBV6-1	TRBJ1-5	many	TGTGCCAGCAGTGCGCTGGACAGGGGGCAGGGTCAGCCCCAGCATTTT	CASSALDRGQGQPQHF
TRBD2	TRBV6-2/TRBV6-3	TRBJ2-7	few	TGTGCCAGCAGTTATGGACTAGCGGCGATCTCCTACGAGCAGTACTTC	CASSYGLAAISYEQYF
TRBD2	TRBV28	TRBJ2-3	-	TGTGCCAGCAGTGGCCTTAGCGGGGGGGCAGGAGATACGCAGTATTTT	CASSGLSGGAGDTQYF